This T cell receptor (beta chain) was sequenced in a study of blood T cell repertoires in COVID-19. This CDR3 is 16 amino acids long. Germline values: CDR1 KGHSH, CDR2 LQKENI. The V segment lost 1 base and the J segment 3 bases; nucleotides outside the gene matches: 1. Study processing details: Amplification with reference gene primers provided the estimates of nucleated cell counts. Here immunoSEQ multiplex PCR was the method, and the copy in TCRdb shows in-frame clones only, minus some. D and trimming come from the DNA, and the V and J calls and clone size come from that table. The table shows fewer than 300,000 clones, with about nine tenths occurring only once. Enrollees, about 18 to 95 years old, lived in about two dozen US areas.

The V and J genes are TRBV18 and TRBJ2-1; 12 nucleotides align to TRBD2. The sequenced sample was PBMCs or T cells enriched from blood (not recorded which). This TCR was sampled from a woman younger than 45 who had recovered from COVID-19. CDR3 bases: TGTGCCAGCTCACCACGACTAGCGGGAGACTACAATGAGCAGTTCTTC. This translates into CASSPRLAGDYNEQFF.